Below, 8 T cell receptor beta chains from the same sample are listed, as sequenced in a study of T cell responses to AZD1222 COVID-19 vaccine. The repertoire was sequenced with immunoSEQ multiplex PCR; TCRdb's copy has only in-frame clones and lacks some. This table holds some 150,000 clones, approximately 90% found once. The sample was peripheral blood, taken on day 0 of AZD1222 vaccination. The receptors shown here come from an adult in good health.

V is TRBV15 and J is TRBJ2-1; 9 nucleotides align to TRBD2. The ends lost 3 bases at V and 3 bases at J; junction bases unmatched: 6. The length of the CDR3 is 16 residues. Germline CDR1 is LNHNV and CDR2 is YYDKDF (reference sequence). The CDR3 bases are TGTGCCACCAGCAGGACGCCAGCGGGAGGCTACAATGAGCAGTTCTTC. Protein: CATSRTPAGGYNEQFF.

This rearrangement joins TRBV27 to TRBJ2-5; 7 nucleotides align to TRBD1. This CDR3 is 13 amino acids long. CDR1 and CDR2 from the germline V gene are MNHEY and SMNVEV (reference sequence). Losses at the gene ends were 6 bases for V and 4 bases for J; bases not matched to a gene: 5. The CDR3 DNA is TGTGCCAGCAGCACACCAGGGGGAGAGACCCAGTACTTC. Protein product: CASSTPGGETQYF.

This chain links TRBV12-3 or TRBV12-4 with TRBJ1-5, with D perhaps matching TRBD1 (5 bases). The ends were cut back, 6 bases at V and 4 bases at J, with 10 bases in the middle. This CDR3 contains 13 residues. This CDR3 is CASRTRVNQPQHF. Here the CDR3 DNA reads TGTGCCAGCAGAACCAGGGTGAATCAGCCCCAGCATTTT.

This sequence joins TRBV19 and TRBJ1-1; a weak D match, TRBD1 (5 bases). The V gene lost 3 bases and the J gene lost 1 base, with 6 bases spanning the gap. This CDR3 comprises 13 residues. The germline V gene encodes CDR1 LNHDA and CDR2 SQIVND (reference sequence). Written as DNA, the CDR3 is TGTGCCAGTAGTATCGGGGCGAACACTGAAGCTTTCTTT. Protein sequence: CASSIGANTEAFF. The entire variable domain, with the rest obtained from reference TRBV19 and TRBJ1-1, is as follows: DGGITQSPKYLFRKEGQNVTLSCEQNLNHDAMYWYRQDPGQGLRLIYYSQIVNDFQKGDIAEGYSVSREKKESFPLTVTSAQKNPTAFYLCASSIGANTEAFFGQGTRLTVV.

This rearrangement joins TRBV4-1 to TRBJ1-2, with D perhaps TRBD1 (5 bases). Trimming pared 1 base from V and 4 bases from J, leaving 10 bases between. Germline V gene lookup returns CDR1 MGHRA and CDR2 YSYEKL. The CDR3 runs to 14 residues. In nucleotides, the CDR3 is TGCGCCAGCAGCCAAGTGGCAGGGATCTATGGCTACACCTTC. It yields the protein CASSQVAGIYGYTF.

The V and J genes are TRBV21-1 and TRBJ2-7; TRBD1, as called in the table, went unchecked against the DNA. TRBV21-1 is a pseudogene. This CDR3 has 16 residues. The CDR3 loop reads CASNTNNRGGSYEQYF. Here the CDR3 DNA reads TGTGCCAGCAACACCAATAACAGGGGAGGATCCTACGAGCAGTACTTC.

The chain couples TRBV7-2 to TRBJ1-2; 7 bases match TRBD1. V lost 5 bases, J lost 4 bases, and 10 bases stayed unmatched. From germline, CDR1 is SGHTA and CDR2 FQGNSA. The CDR3 is 15 residues long. The CDR3 DNA sequence: TGTGCCAGCAGCACCGGGACAGCTAGGGGCTATGGCTACACCTTC. This gives the protein CASSTGTARGYGYTF. Using reference TRBV7-2 and TRBJ1-2 for the parts outside the CDR3, the full variable domain is GAGVSQSPSNKVTEKGKDVELRCDPISGHTALYWYRQSLGQGLEFLIYFQGNSAPDKSGLPSDRFSAERTGGSVSTLTIQRTQQEDSAVYLCASSTGTARGYGYTFGSGTRLTVV.

The gene calls are TRBV11-2 and TRBJ2-7; 9 bases agree with TRBD2. This CDR3 has 18 residues. Germline V gene data show CDR1 as SGHAT and CDR2 as FQNNGV. V lost 1 base and J lost 1; bases outside the gene matches: 11. The CDR3 sequence: CASSLGPAGGLKSYEQYF. Here the CDR3 DNA reads TGTGCCAGCAGCTTAGGGCCGGCGGGAGGGCTCAAGTCCTACGAGCAGTACTTC.